The 27 T cell receptor beta chains below all came from one sample that was sequenced in a study of T-cell reconstitution after alpha-beta-depleted transplantation in children. Molecular barcoding with unique molecular identifiers was used for the TCRbeta library. TCRdb recomputed calls from the PCR reads with MiXCR, one row per CDR3 protein. The repertoire holds a few hundred thousand distinct CDR3 sequences, with approximately 6.9% as singletons. The sequencing used PBMCs, collected before TCRalphabeta/CD19-depleted stem cell transplant. Receptor source: a boy aged 2-15 years with acute lymphoblastic leukemia, due to receive a stem cell transplant.

This clonotype was counted ten times or more. The chain has TRBV6-5 and TRBJ1-1, with 10 bases lining up with TRBD1. The junction had 11 bases not matched to a gene; V was cut back by 0 bases and J by 10 bases. CDR1 is MNHEY, CDR2 SVGAGI, per germline. This CDR3 contains 16 residues. The CDR3 DNA reads TGTGCCAGCAGTTACTCTTCAACCGGGACAGGGGCGATAGCTTTCTTT. As protein: CASSYSSTGTGAIAFF.

The table lists this clonotype with many counts. J is TRBJ2-5 and V is TRBV28; D might be TRBD1 (6 bases). V lost 2 bases, J lost 5 bases, and 9 bases lay in between. The germline CDR1 and CDR2 sequences are MDHEN and SYDVKM. The CDR3 runs 13 residues. CDR3 sequence: CASSLTGRETQYF. In DNA form, the CDR3 reads TGTGCCAGCAGTTTAACAGGGCGGGAGACCCAGTACTTC.

In this sample, this clonotype turned up many times. The chain carries TRBV4-2 and TRBJ2-6; TRBD1 might be the D (5 bases). The CDR3 has 15 amino acids. CDR1 LGHNA and CDR2 YNFKEQ come from the germline V gene. V was trimmed by 0 bases and J by 13 bases, leaving 16 bases between them. Here the CDR3 DNA reads TGTGCCAGCAGCCAAGATCTGGCGACAGCCACAGTCCTGACTTTC. Its protein is CASSQDLATATVLTF.

A single count supports this clonotype. The chain employs TRBV2 and TRBJ2-2; 12 positions agree with TRBD2. The CDR3 is 17 amino acids. Trimming at V came to 5 bases and at J to 3 bases, leaving 7 bases not matched to a gene. The germline V gene encodes CDR1 SNHLY and CDR2 FYNNEI. CDR3 nucleotides: TGTGCCAGCAGTCTGACTAGCGGGAGAGGGTACACCGGGGAGCTGTTTTTT. It is translated as CASSLTSGRGYTGELFF.

Turning to this clonotype: Germline is not matched at one junction end, which may reflect a read error. The chain has TRBV6-2 or TRBV6-3 and TRBJ2-7; D is unclear. The germline CDR1 and CDR2 sequences are MNHEY and SVGEGT. CDR3 length: 15 residues. The CDR3 nucleotides read TGTGCCAGCATTTACGACGGTCTGAACAACTACGAGGAGTACTTC. Amino acids: CASIYDGLNNYEEYF.

The sample holds many counts of this clonotype. This chain connects TRBV28 to TRBJ1-1, with TRBD1 matching 8 bases. The trim removed 3 bases at V and 10 bases at J, leaving 10 bases unmatched. Germline V gene lookup returns CDR1 MDHEN and CDR2 SYDVKM. The CDR3 consists of 14 residues. CDR3 region: CASSLGDRTGRAFF. The CDR3 DNA sequence: TGTGCCAGCAGTTTGGGCGATAGGACAGGGAGAGCTTTCTTT.

This clonotype has a count of ten or more. V is TRBV6-5 and J is TRBJ1-1; TRBD1 is a possible D gene (6 bases). Between the trimmed V and J ends, which lost 2 bases and 3 bases, there was a span of 16 bases. Germline-derived CDR1 and CDR2 are MNHEY and SVGAGI. The CDR3 is made up of 16 amino acids. Written as DNA, the CDR3 is TGTGCCAGCAGTTACGGGGGCCGGCAGGATTACACTGAAGCTTTCTTT. Amino acid sequence: CASSYGGRQDYTEAFF.

The table lists this clonotype with many counts. The CDR3 is CASTANTGELFF. CDR3 sequence (DNA): TGTGCCAGCACCGCGAACACCGGGGAGCTGTTTTTT. The chain combines TRBV6-2 or TRBV6-3 with TRBJ2-2, with D unclear. V lost 7 bases to trimming and J lost 0 bases, with 3 bases between them. The CDR3 runs to 12 residues. Germline-derived CDR1 and CDR2 are MNHEY and SVGEGT.

By sample fraction, this clonotype is medium-sized. The chain has TRBV29-1 and TRBJ2-1; D not certain. This CDR3 contains 15 residues. Germline values: CDR1 SQVTM, CDR2 ANQGSEA. With 6 bases removed from V and 4 bases from J, the gap between germline ends came to 19 bases. This chain's CDR3 is CSVRTGPVQYNEQFF. In DNA, the CDR3 is TGCAGCGTCCGTACCGGCCCAGTCCAGTACAATGAGCAGTTCTTC.

This clonotype was counted many times. The rearrangement uses TRBV13 and TRBJ2-1; D perhaps matches TRBD2 (7 bases). V lost 5 bases, J lost 3 bases, and 14 bases lay in between. Germline CDR1 reads PRHDT; CDR2 reads FYEKMQ (reference sequence). The CDR3 loop spans 15 amino acids. CDR3 DNA sequence: TGTGCCAGCAGCCGATCCGGGGGGCTCTACAATGAGCAGTTCTTC. Translated: CASSRSGGLYNEQFF. Based on the CDR3 plus reference TRBV13 and TRBJ2-1, the full variable domain is AAGVIQSPRHLIKEKRETATLKCYPIPRHDTVYWYQQGPGQDPQFLISFYEKMQSDKGSIPDRFSAQQFSDYHSELNMSSLELGDSALYFCASSRSGGLYNEQFFGPGTRLTVL.

The chain is built from TRBV7-2 and TRBJ2-7, with TRBD2 matching over 11 bases. The length of the CDR3 is 15 residues. Trimming at V came to 5 bases and at J to 7 bases, leaving 10 bases not matched to a gene. Looked up from germline, CDR1 is SGHTA and CDR2 is FQGNSA. The CDR3 is CASSAIAGGPREQYF. The CDR3 DNA sequence: TGTGCCAGCAGCGCCATAGCGGGAGGGCCCAGAGAGCAGTACTTC.

Remarks on this clonotype: This sequence may be a read error, since a much larger clone differs from it by one base. The chain's CDR3 is CASSHRETPQETEYF. The CDR3 nucleotides are TGTGCCAGCAGCCACCGCGAGACGCCTCAAGAGACCGAGTACTTC. This chain joins TRBV7-9 and TRBJ2-5, with D uncertain. CDR1 and CDR2 (germline): SEHNR, FQNEAQ (reference sequence). The CDR3 is made up of 15 amino acids.

This clonotype turned up a few times. The CDR3 nucleotides are TGCAGCGTTCCGGGTTCGAACACTGAAGCTTTCTTT. This gives the protein CSVPGSNTEAFF. This chain joins TRBV29-1 and TRBJ1-1, with D unresolved. V lost 5 bases and J 1 base, leaving 8 bases between the germline ends. This CDR3 spans 12 amino acids. The V gene's germline CDR1 is SQVTM and CDR2 ANQGSEA.

This clonotype was detected many times. The genes are TRBV4-3 and TRBJ2-1, with 13 bases fitting TRBD2. The CDR3 totals 15 residues. Germline V gene lookup returns CDR1 LGHNA and CDR2 YSLEER. The V segment lost 4 bases and the J segment 6 bases; nucleotides outside the gene matches: 3. The CDR3 coding sequence is TGCGCCAGCAGCCGCACTAGCGGGGGGGCCAATGAGCAGTTCTTC. Protein sequence: CASSRTSGGANEQFF.

This clonotype was found many times. The CDR3 DNA reads as TGTGCCAGCAGCCTGGTGGCCGCGAGCTCCTACAATGAGCAGTTCTTC. Its protein product is CASSLVAASSYNEQFF. The V call is TRBV28, the J call TRBJ2-1, with unresolved D. This CDR3 has 16 amino acids. Trimming shortened V by 6 bases and J by 0 bases, and 15 bases separated the two germline ends. CDR1 MDHEN and CDR2 SYDVKM come from the germline V gene.

The table lists this clonotype with a few counts. V gene TRBV20-1 combines with J gene TRBJ2-5; 12 nucleotides line up with TRBD2. V lost 4 bases to trimming and J lost 3 bases; unmatched junction nucleotides: 15. This CDR3 region has 18 residues. CDR1 and CDR2 from the germline V gene are DFQATT and SNEGSKA (reference sequence). The chain's CDR3 is CSAKVLGGLAGLKETQYF. As DNA, the CDR3 is TGCAGTGCTAAGGTGTTGGGGGGACTAGCGGGTTTAAAAGAGACCCAGTACTTC.

This clonotype was picked up many times. The chain combines TRBV6-5 with TRBJ1-5, with 7 positions matching TRBD1. The J segment lost 3 bases and the V segment lost 5 bases, leaving 10 bases of the junction unmatched. The CDR3 consists of 16 residues. Per the germline V gene, CDR1 is MNHEY and CDR2 is SVGAGI. The CDR3 loop is CASSTRTGQYNQPQHF. CDR3 sequence (DNA): TGTGCCAGCAGTACGCGGACAGGCCAGTACAATCAGCCCCAGCATTTT.

V usage is TRBV7-2 and J usage is TRBJ2-7; a possible D gene is TRBD2 (6 bases). V dropped 2 bases and J dropped 1 base, with 12 bases sitting between them. From germline, CDR1 is SGHTA and CDR2 FQGNSA. The CDR3 spans 15 residues. The CDR3 bases are TGTGCCAGCAGCTTATACAGCGGACTATCCTACGAGCAGTACTTC. As protein: CASSLYSGLSYEQYF.

The table lists this clonotype with a few counts. The rearrangement uses TRBV20-1 and TRBJ2-1; 12 bases map to TRBD2. V was pared by 5 bases and J by 1 base, with 12 bases of the junction left unmatched. Looked up from germline, CDR1 is DFQATT and CDR2 is SNEGSKA (reference sequence). This CDR3 comprises 18 residues. The CDR3 spells CSAETSGRATGSYNEQFF. The CDR3 nucleotides read TGCAGTGCTGAGACTAGCGGGAGAGCCACCGGGTCCTACAATGAGCAGTTCTTC.

This clonotype has at least ten counts. This rearrangement joins TRBV27 to TRBJ2-3; TRBD2 matches at 13 bases. The germline V gene encodes CDR1 MNHEY and CDR2 SMNVEV (reference sequence). The CDR3 spans 17 residues. The V gene end was trimmed by 4 bases and the J gene end by 4 bases; junction bases not matched to a gene: 8. CDR3 in DNA: TGTGCCAGCAGTTCGGGACTAGCGGGGACGGTGGCAGATACGCAGTATTTT. Translating it yields CASSSGLAGTVADTQYF.

This clonotype was seen at least ten times. The chain is built from TRBV6-2 or TRBV6-3 and TRBJ2-7, with D possibly TRBD1 on 6 matching bases. Trimming took 1 base from V and 6 from J, leaving 10 bases between them. Looked up from germline, CDR1 is MNHEY and CDR2 is SVGEGT. This CDR3 contains 13 residues. CDR3 region: CASSYYGGGEQYF. The CDR3 DNA follows: TGTGCCAGCAGTTACTATGGGGGCGGCGAGCAGTACTTC.

This chain connects TRBV7-9 to TRBJ1-1; 8 nucleotides agree with TRBD1. After removal of 5 bases from V and 2 bases from J, the junction contained 4 bases not matched to a gene. This CDR3 is 14 amino acids long. Germline CDR1 SEHNR, CDR2 FQNEAQ (reference sequence). CDR3 nucleotide sequence: TGTGCCAGCAGCCTCCAGGGGGCAAACACTGAAGCTTTCTTT. It encodes CASSLQGANTEAFF.

This clonotype has a count of ten or more. This chain links TRBV7-8 with TRBJ2-3, with D perhaps given as TRBD1 or TRBD2 (6 bases each). V was cut by 7 bases and J by 0 bases, with 17 bases left in between. The CDR3 runs 16 residues. CDR1 and CDR2 (germline): SGHVS, FQNEAQ. The CDR3 loop reads CASTKAGTTSTDTQYF. The CDR3 coding sequence is TGTGCCAGCACCAAGGCGGGGACAACTAGCACAGATACGCAGTATTTT.

This clonotype was observed at least ten times. The chain carries TRBV27 and TRBJ2-2, with D possibly matching TRBD1 (5 bases). This CDR3 spans 12 amino acids. Between the trimmed V and J ends, which lost 4 bases and 7 bases, there was a span of 7 bases. Germline CDR1 reads MNHEY; CDR2 reads SMNVEV (reference sequence). CDR3 sequence: CASSSGIGELFF. The CDR3 DNA is TGTGCCAGCAGTTCAGGGATCGGGGAGCTGTTTTTT.

This clonotype turned up a few times. The chain combines TRBV29-1 with TRBJ1-2, with 7 positions matching TRBD1. The trim removed 7 bases at V and 8 bases at J, leaving 13 bases unmatched. The CDR3 is 13 residues long. The V gene's germline CDR1 is SQVTM and CDR2 ANQGSEA. CDR3 in amino acids: CSGLRQGLSGYTF. The CDR3 bases are TGCAGCGGCCTGAGACAGGGCCTCTCCGGCTACACCTTC.

This clonotype has a handful of counts. The chain has TRBV5-1 and TRBJ1-1, with no clear D. V lost 3 bases to trimming and J lost 0 bases, with 6 bases between them. The CDR3 contains 13 residues. Germline CDR1 SGHRS, CDR2 YFSETQ. The DNA of the CDR3 is TGCGCCAGCAGCTCCACTTTGAACACTGAAGCTTTCTTT. Translating it yields CASSSTLNTEAFF.

The sample holds many counts of this clonotype. V gene TRBV20-1 combines with J gene TRBJ2-7, with TRBD1 matching 7 bases. The CDR3 runs to 13 residues. V was pared by 4 bases and J by 3 bases, with 6 bases of the junction left unmatched. CDR1 is DFQATT and CDR2 is SNEGSKA in the germline V gene (reference sequence). The CDR3 spells CSAIHRGNYEQYF. The CDR3 DNA follows: TGCAGTGCTATTCACAGGGGAAACTACGAGCAGTACTTC.